This is a list of T cell receptor beta chains from one sample in a study of radiotherapy plus CTLA-4 blockade in lung cancer. This table comes from immunoSEQ multiplex PCR, and its TCRdb copy is limited to in-frame clones, with some not included. The table shows about 60,000 clones, with under 85% occurring only once. The specimen comprised peripheral blood, sampled from a patient treated with radiotherapy plus ipilimumab. The source is a human donor with non-small cell lung cancer who had a partial response to radiotherapy plus ipilimumab. Each CDR3 is given with its conserved first and last residue. D genes are given only for firm matches. Clone size, where shown, is once, few, many, or a class for clones that have expanded.

V gene	clone size	J gene	D gene	CDR3 protein	CDR3 DNA
TRBV2	.	TRBJ2-7	TRBD1	CASSPGGSLSYEQYF	TGTGCCAGCAGTCCAGGGGGCTCACTCTCCTACGAGCAGTACTTC
TRBV2	once	TRBJ1-3	.	CASRTDLGSGNTIYF	TGTGCCAGCAGGACAGACCTAGGCTCTGGAAACACCATATATTTT
TRBV11-2	.	TRBJ1-1	.	CASTISDLAAEAFF	TGTGCCAGCACCATATCGGACTTGGCGGCCGAAGCTTTCTTT
TRBV7-3	.	TRBJ2-1	.	CASSPDSYNEQFF	TGTGCCAGCAGTCCGGACTCTTACAATGAGCAGTTCTTC
TRBV18	.	TRBJ2-6	TRBD1	CASLSSRDRTQSGANVLTF	TGTGCCAGCCTCAGCTCTAGGGACAGAACGCAATCTGGGGCCAACGTCCTGACTTTC
TRBV27	.	TRBJ1-1	TRBD1	CASSPLSGTGIEAFF	TGTGCCAGCAGTCCCCTATCCGGGACAGGGATTGAAGCTTTCTTT
TRBV11-1	.	TRBJ2-3	TRBD2	CASSLYSGRASGDTQYF	TGTGCCAGCAGCTTGTATAGCGGGAGGGCCAGTGGAGATACGCAGTATTTT
TRBV7-9	.	TRBJ2-7	.	CASSSTLGEGNYEQYF	TGTGCCAGCAGCTCTACCCTAGGAGAGGGTAACTACGAGCAGTACTTC
TRBV29-1	few	TRBJ1-2	.	CSVEGGVNYGYTF	TGCAGCGTTGAGGGAGGGGTAAACTATGGCTACACCTTC
TRBV5-1	.	TRBJ1-5	TRBD1	CASSPTGEDQPQHF	TGCGCCAGCAGCCCGACAGGGGAGGATCAGCCCCAGCATTTT
TRBV2	once	TRBJ2-7	.	CASSWGEEAYEQYF	TGTGCCAGCAGTTGGGGGGAAGAAGCCTACGAGCAGTACTTC
TRBV11-2	.	TRBJ2-5	.	CASSLRGQETQYF	TGTGCCAGCAGCTTAAGAGGGCAAGAGACCCAGTACTTC
TRBV7-8	.	TRBJ2-1	TRBD2	CASSDGTSGRSSYNEQFF	TGTGCCAGCAGCGACGGGACTAGCGGGAGGTCCTCCTACAATGAGCAGTTCTTC
TRBV5-4	.	TRBJ2-7	.	CASSLGLTYEQYF	TGTGCCAGCAGCTTGGGACTTACCTACGAGCAGTACTTC